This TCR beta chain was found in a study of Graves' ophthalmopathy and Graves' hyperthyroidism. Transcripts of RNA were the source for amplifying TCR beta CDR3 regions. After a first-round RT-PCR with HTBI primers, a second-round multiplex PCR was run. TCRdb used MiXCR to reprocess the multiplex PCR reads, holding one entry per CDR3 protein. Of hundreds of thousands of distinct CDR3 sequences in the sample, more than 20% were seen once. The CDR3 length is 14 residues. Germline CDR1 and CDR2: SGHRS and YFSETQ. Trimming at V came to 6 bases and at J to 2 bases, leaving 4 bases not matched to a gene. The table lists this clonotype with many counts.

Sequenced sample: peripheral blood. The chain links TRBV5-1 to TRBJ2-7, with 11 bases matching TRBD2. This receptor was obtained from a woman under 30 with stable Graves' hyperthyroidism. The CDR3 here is CASKTSGSAYEQYF. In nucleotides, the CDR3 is TGCGCCAGCAAAACTAGCGGGAGTGCCTACGAGCAGTACTTC.